The T cell receptor beta chain described here comes from a study of blood T cell repertoires in COVID-19. Looking at the study overall: The United States, Italy and Spain were the sources of the acute and convalescent COVID-19 samples. PBMCs, B-cell-depleted T cells, or T cells provided the cDNA or gDNA that made up the material.

The CDR3 covers 15 residues. Germline V gives CDR1 MDHEN, CDR2 SYDVKM. The germline V and J ends were trimmed by 1 base and 6 bases, with 13 bases remaining between them. Method: immunoSEQ multiplex PCR; TCRdb's copy keeps in-frame clones and lacks some. The sample holds approximately 440,000 clones, less than 95% seen once. Among Cohort 3 donors, those recovered had two negative PCRs, clearance, or symptom resolution. The clonotype comes from a man in his late teens or twenties who had recovered from COVID-19. The sequenced sample was PBMCs or T cells enriched from blood (not recorded which). V and J are TRBV28 and TRBJ1-5; a possible D gene is TRBD1 (5 bases). CDR3 coding DNA: TGTGCCAGCAGTTTATCTATGGGGAGGGGTCAGCCCCAGCATTTT. Translating gives CASSLSMGRGQPQHF.